Described below is a single T cell receptor beta chain sequence and its context. Antigen unknown. The data derive from a study of T-cell memory formation after mild COVID-19. Study in general: Clusters of TCRs were largely donor specific. Regarding the study as a whole: Clones shrinking from day 15 to 85 showed even CD4/CD8 mixes; later expanders tilted CD4+.

The CDR3 contains 13 residues. In germline, CDR1 is MNHEY, CDR2 SVGAGI. Trimming stripped 3 bases from V and 7 bases from J, with 12 bases between. TCRdb called the 5' RACE reads again in MiXCR, with one record for every CDR3 protein. In the table there are about 200,000 distinct CDR3 sequences, over 9% of which are singletons. The sequence was obtained from a man aged 18-30 years who had mild COVID-19 (a few samples of this study predate the infection). Cell type and time point are not known. The chain joins TRBV6-5 to TRBJ1-2; D remains unclear. Sequenced sample: PBMCs or a T cell subset sorted from them (not recorded which). CDR3 protein: CASSYLKAGGYTF. Written as DNA, the CDR3 is TGTGCCAGCAGTTATCTTAAGGCTGGTGGCTACACCTTC.